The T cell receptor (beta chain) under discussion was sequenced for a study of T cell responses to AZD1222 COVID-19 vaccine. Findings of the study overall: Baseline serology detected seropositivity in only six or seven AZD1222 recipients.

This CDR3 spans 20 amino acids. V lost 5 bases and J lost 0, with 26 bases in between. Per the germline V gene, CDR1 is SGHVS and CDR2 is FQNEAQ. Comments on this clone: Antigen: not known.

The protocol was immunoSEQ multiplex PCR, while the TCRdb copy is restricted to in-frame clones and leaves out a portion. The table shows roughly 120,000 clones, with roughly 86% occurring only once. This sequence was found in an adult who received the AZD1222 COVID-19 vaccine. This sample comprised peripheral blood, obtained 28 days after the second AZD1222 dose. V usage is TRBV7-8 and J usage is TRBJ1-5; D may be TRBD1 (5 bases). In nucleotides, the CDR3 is TGTGCCAGCAGCCCTATTTTCGGACAAGGGATAGAATTTAGCAATCAGCCCCAGCATTTT. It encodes CASSPIFGQGIEFSNQPQHF.